The clone carrying this T cell receptor (beta chain) turned up a few times. Its specificity is unknown. This sample is drawn from a study of beta chain features in type 1 diabetes. Overall study context: Age, gender, cell numbers and subset yield matched between patients and controls.

Findings of the study overall: A greater similarity of naive, central memory and Treg TCRB repertoires was seen among patients than among healthy donors.

Reverse transcribing all isolated RNA meant expressed TCRB transcripts were sequenced. Generated by immunoSEQ multiplex PCR, the TCRdb table keeps only in-frame clones and is missing some. This sample yields around 400,000 clones, of which 10% to 15% are seen a single time; approximately 0.015% belongs to the top ten. The CDR3 runs 12 residues. CDR1 is MNHNY, CDR2 SVGAGI, per germline (reference sequence). The sequenced sample consisted of naive CD4+ T cells from blood. This sequence joins TRBV6-6 and TRBJ2-5, with D maybe TRBD2 (5 bases). The TCR was taken from a man between 18 and 35 years old in good health. CDR3 sequence (DNA): TGTACGGCGGCTAGCTCTAAAGAGACCCAGTACTTC. Translation: CTAASSKETQYF.